This T cell receptor (beta chain) was found in a study of siplizumab effects on memory and regulatory T cells. Study-wide results and caveats: Of the alloreactive clones, only a minor fraction mapped to unstimulated subsets.

Only in-frame clones appear in the TCRdb table, and some are missing; sequencing was by immunoSEQ multiplex PCR. The sample has over 90,000 clones, roughly 90% seen once. Germline values: CDR1 LNHDA, CDR2 SQIVND (reference sequence). V gave up 4 bases and J gave up 4 bases, with 17 bases separating them. This CDR3 contains 15 residues. About this clone itself: Its antigen remains unknown.

This chain joins TRBV19 and TRBJ2-7, with D possibly matching TRBD1 (5 bases). Sequenced: CD4+ T cells sorted from blood. This clonotype was obtained from a human donor in good health. The CDR3 protein is CASSNQGDGWYEQYF. The DNA for the CDR3 is TGTGCCAGTAGTAACCAGGGCGATGGGTGGTACGAGCAGTACTTC.